Each of the 24 T cell receptor beta chains below was sequenced from the same sample in a study of naive and memory T cell subsets. Two oligonucleotides, mixed equimolar, formed the beta constant-region primer covering TRBC1 and TRBC2. Ligated cDNA was amplified by four rounds of PCR with nested alpha and beta constant-region primers and SP2. TCRdb ran MiXCR on the UMI-ligation and nested PCR reads and lists one entry per CDR3 protein. Here the sample spans about 120,000 distinct CDR3 sequences, roughly 36% being singletons. The sample comprised central memory CD4+ T cells from blood. These receptors were collected from a human donor in good health.

The chain links TRBV5-6 to TRBJ2-1, with D hard to call. The germline V gene has CDR1 SGHDT and CDR2 YYEEEE. The CDR3 has 15 amino acids. The germline V and J ends were trimmed by 6 bases and 0 bases, with 13 bases remaining between them. CDR3 sequence: CASTWTQSSYNEQFF. The CDR3 region has the DNA TGTGCCAGCACCTGGACCCAAAGCTCCTACAATGAGCAGTTCTTC.

This chain uses TRBV28 with TRBJ2-7, with D possibly matching TRBD1 (6 bases). There are 14 residues in the CDR3. The germline CDR1 and CDR2 sequences are MDHEN and SYDVKM. Trimming stripped 6 bases from V and 4 bases from J, with 16 bases between. CDR3 bases: TGTGCCAGCAGCTACAGGGTTCCCCCTTACGAGCAGTACTTC. Translation: CASSYRVPPYEQYF.

The chain combines TRBV14 with TRBJ2-1; D may be TRBD2 (5 bases). V was trimmed by 0 bases and J by 6 bases, leaving 18 bases between them. The CDR3 length is 17 residues. Germline CDR1 and CDR2: SGHDN and FVKESK. The CDR3 DNA follows: TGTGCCAGCAGCCAAGATATGGCGGGCCGACAACGCAATGAGCAGTTCTTC. Protein: CASSQDMAGRQRNEQFF.

This clonotype was picked up many times. The chain is built from TRBV6-1 and TRBJ2-3; 9 bases fit TRBD2. Germline CDR1 is MNHNS and CDR2 is SASEGT. CDR3 length: 16 amino acids. The J segment lost 6 bases and the V segment lost 6 bases, leaving 13 bases of the junction unmatched. The CDR3 nucleotides are TGTGCCAGCAGCCGGGTCCTTAGCGGGAGCGGTGATACGCAGTATTTT. It specifies CASSRVLSGSGDTQYF.

In regard to this clonotype: This may stem from a read error, because a much larger clone lies one nucleotide away. V and J are TRBV28 and TRBJ1-5; D is uncertain. V was trimmed by 7 bases and J by 3 bases, leaving 10 bases between them. The length of the CDR3 is 13 residues. CDR1 and CDR2 from the germline V gene are MDHEN and SYDVKM. The CDR3 sequence: CASMGFDNQPQHF. The CDR3 region has the DNA TGTGCCAGCATGGGGTTCGACAATCAGCCCCAGCATTTT.

This clonotype was seen a handful of times. The rearrangement joins TRBV6-6 to TRBJ2-4, with D perhaps TRBD2 (5 bases). This CDR3 region has 17 residues. Germline values: CDR1 MNHNY, CDR2 SVGAGI (reference sequence). The V end lost 0 bases, the J end lost 2 bases, and 14 bases lay between the germline ends. The CDR3 sequence is CASSYSGSWETKNIQYF. CDR3 nucleotides: TGTGCCAGCAGTTACTCGGGATCTTGGGAGACCAAAAACATTCAGTACTTC.

This clonotype was observed a single time. The chain has TRBV6-5 and TRBJ2-5, with D unclear. Trimming took 6 bases from V and 2 from J, leaving 13 bases between them. Germline CDR1 reads MNHEY; CDR2 reads SVGAGI. The CDR3 has 14 amino acids. CDR3 DNA sequence: TGTGCCAGCAGCCCTAGGGTCATACAAGAGACCCAGTACTTC. This codes for CASSPRVIQETQYF.

In this sample, this clonotype turned up a few times. V and J are TRBV12-3 or TRBV12-4 and TRBJ1-2, with TRBD1 as a possible D gene (6 bases). This CDR3 contains 13 residues. Trimming pared 3 bases from V and 3 bases from J, leaving 8 bases between. Here the CDR3 reads CASSFRTDYGYTF. Here the CDR3 DNA reads TGTGCCAGCAGTTTCCGGACAGACTATGGCTACACCTTC.

This rearrangement joins TRBV3-1 to TRBJ1-1; D may be TRBD1 (6 bases). Germline CDR1 and CDR2: LGHDT and YNNKEL (reference sequence). Trimming removed 4 bases at V and 1 base at J, with 10 bases between. The CDR3 consists of 14 residues. CDR3 coding DNA: TGTGCCAGCAGCCGGTACAGGGAGAACACTGAAGCTTTCTTT. Translating it yields CASSRYRENTEAFF.

Ten or more counts support this clonotype. This chain uses TRBV20-1 with TRBJ2-1, with TRBD2 identical over 11 bases. Germline CDR1 is DFQATT and CDR2 is SNEGSKA (reference sequence). The trim removed 5 bases at V and 8 bases at J, leaving 8 bases unmatched. This CDR3 region has 14 residues. CDR3 sequence: CSAPTSGSFYEQFF. CDR3 coding DNA: TGCAGTGCTCCTACTAGCGGGAGTTTCTATGAGCAGTTCTTC.

The rearrangement joins TRBV6-1 to TRBJ2-1; D is tentatively TRBD1 or TRBD2 (5 bases each). The CDR3 covers 16 residues. From germline, CDR1 is MNHNS and CDR2 SASEGT. V lost 7 bases and J 3 bases, leaving 19 bases between the germline ends. The CDR3 bases are TGTGCCAGCAATAGCCTTAGAGGGACGAACTACAATGAGCAGTTCTTC. Translated, it gives CASNSLRGTNYNEQFF.

The sample holds a few counts of this clonotype. The rearrangement joins TRBV11-2 to TRBJ2-5; D not resolved. This CDR3 is 13 amino acids long. V shed 3 bases and J shed 2 bases, with 7 bases lying between them. Germline V gene data show CDR1 as SGHAT and CDR2 as FQNNGV. CDR3 loop: CASSFRRQETQYF. CDR3 DNA: TGTGCCAGCAGCTTTCGTAGGCAAGAGACCCAGTACTTC.

This clonotype showed up just a few times. V usage is TRBV11-2 and J usage is TRBJ2-7; 11 bases agree with TRBD2. Germline lookup yields CDR1 SGHAT and CDR2 FQNNGV. J lost 5 bases, V lost 3 bases, and 12 bases had no gene match. CDR3 length: 17 residues. CDR3 nucleotides: TGTGCCAGCAGCTTTGTCACTAGCGGGAGTAGCAACCACGAGCAGTACTTC. It translates to CASSFVTSGSSNHEQYF.

This clonotype was observed a few times. V usage is TRBV28 and J usage is TRBJ1-2; D is perhaps TRBD1 (6 bases). From germline, CDR1 is MDHEN and CDR2 SYDVKM. This CDR3 has 15 amino acids. The ends were cut back, 5 bases at V and 4 bases at J, with 17 bases in the middle. The CDR3 nucleotides are TGTGCCAGCAGTGCCCCAGGGGAGGGACTCTATGGCTACACCTTC. Encoded protein: CASSAPGEGLYGYTF.

The rearrangement joins TRBV29-1 to TRBJ1-2; D is undetermined. Germline V gene data show CDR1 as SQVTM and CDR2 as ANQGSEA. V gave up 7 bases and J gave up 1 base, with 10 bases separating them. This CDR3 has 12 residues. The CDR3 reads CSAEDGNYGYTF. The DNA for the CDR3 is TGCAGCGCCGAGGACGGTAACTATGGCTACACCTTC. Together with reference TRBV29-1 and TRBJ1-2, the CDR3 gives the full variable domain: SAVISQKPSRDICQRGTSLTIQCQVDSQVTMMFWYRQQPGQSLTLIATANQGSEATYESGFVIDKFPISRPNLTFSTLTVSNMSPEDSSIYLCSAEDGNYGYTFGSGTRLTVV.

This clonotype came up a few times. The chain combines TRBV12-3 or TRBV12-4 with TRBJ1-5; 8 bases are a match to TRBD1. There are 15 residues in the CDR3. Trimming took 4 bases from V and 4 from J; bases not matched to a gene: 6. Here the CDR3 DNA reads TGTGCCAGCAGTTCGCGGGACAGGAATAATCAGCCCCAGCATTTT. It is translated as CASSSRDRNNQPQHF.

This chain uses TRBV18 with TRBJ2-6, with TRBD1 identical over 12 bases. This CDR3 contains 18 residues. V lost 5 bases to trimming and J lost 4 bases; unmatched junction nucleotides: 9. The germline V gene has CDR1 KGHSH and CDR2 LQKENI. Here the CDR3 reads CASSTPGQGADGANVLTF. Written as DNA, the CDR3 is TGTGCCAGCTCAACCCCGGGACAGGGGGCGGACGGGGCCAACGTCCTGACTTTC.

This clonotype appeared once. This sequence joins TRBV12-3 or TRBV12-4 and TRBJ2-7; D remains ambiguous. V dropped 5 bases and J dropped 1 base, with 12 bases sitting between them. The CDR3 covers 14 residues. The CDR3 loop reads CASSPPGLSYEQYF. CDR3 DNA: TGTGCCAGCAGTCCCCCAGGTCTGTCCTACGAGCAGTACTTC.

V gene TRBV18 combines with J gene TRBJ2-5; D gene unclear. The CDR3 contains 13 residues. V was pared by 3 bases and J by 4 bases, with 9 bases between. Germline V CDR1 and CDR2: KGHSH, LQKENI. Written as DNA, the CDR3 is TGTGCCAGCTCACCTAACTTACGAGAGACCCAGTACTTC. As protein: CASSPNLRETQYF.

This clonotype appeared a few times. This chain connects TRBV10-3 to TRBJ2-7; 9 bases fit TRBD1. The V gene end was trimmed by 6 bases and the J gene end by 0 bases; junction bases not matched to a gene: 3. The CDR3 runs 14 residues. Germline CDR1 reads ENHRY; CDR2 reads SYGVKD. Here the CDR3 DNA reads TGTGCCATCAGGGGGACAGGGTCCTCCTACGAGCAGTACTTC. Encoded protein: CAIRGTGSSYEQYF.

The chain couples TRBV24-1 to TRBJ2-5, with TRBD1 as a possible D gene (5 bases). The CDR3 is 15 residues long. Trimming took 6 bases from V and 2 from J, leaving 15 bases between them. Germline CDR1 and CDR2: KGHDR and SFDVKD. The DNA for the CDR3 is TGTGCCACCAGTTATGCTGACAGAATACAAGAGACCCAGTACTTC. Its protein is CATSYADRIQETQYF.

V and J are TRBV6-5 and TRBJ1-2; TRBD1 matches 8 bases. The CDR3 length is 15 residues. The V gene end was trimmed by 2 bases and the J gene end by 7 bases; junction bases not matched to a gene: 9. In germline, CDR1 is MNHEY, CDR2 SVGAGI. The CDR3 sequence: CASSYGRTGLSGYTF. CDR3 coding DNA: TGTGCCAGCAGTTACGGCCGGACAGGGCTAAGTGGCTACACCTTC.

This clonotype was counted only a few times. The rearrangement links TRBV7-8 to TRBJ1-3; 7 bases line up with TRBD1. Germline assignment: CDR1 SGHVS and CDR2 FQNEAQ. V shed 3 bases, J shed 4 bases, and the junction held 6 bases outside the gene matches. The CDR3 has 15 residues. CDR3 DNA: TGTGCCAGCAGCTTGACAGGGAGAGACGGAAACACCATATATTTT. It encodes CASSLTGRDGNTIYF.

The CDR3 spells CASSLIMAPGGQETQYF. CDR3 sequence (DNA): TGTGCCAGCAGCTTAATTATGGCTCCCGGGGGCCAAGAGACCCAGTACTTC. The chain is built from TRBV7-2 and TRBJ2-5, with TRBD2 as a possible D gene (6 bases). From germline, CDR1 is SGHTA and CDR2 FQGNSA. V dropped 2 bases and J dropped 1 base, with 17 bases sitting between them. The CDR3 spans 17 residues.